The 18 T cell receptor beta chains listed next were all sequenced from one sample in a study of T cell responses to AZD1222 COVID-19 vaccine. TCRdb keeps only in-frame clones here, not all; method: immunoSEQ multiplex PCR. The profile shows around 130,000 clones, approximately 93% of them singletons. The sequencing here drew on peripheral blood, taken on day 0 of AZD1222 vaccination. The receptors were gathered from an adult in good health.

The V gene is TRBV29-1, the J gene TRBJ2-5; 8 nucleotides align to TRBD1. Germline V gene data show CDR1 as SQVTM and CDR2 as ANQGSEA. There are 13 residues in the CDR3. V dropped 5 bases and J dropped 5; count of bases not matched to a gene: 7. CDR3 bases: TGCAGCGTTTGGGAGAGGGACAGGGAGACCCAGTACTTC. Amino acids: CSVWERDRETQYF.

This CDR3 reads CASRLYREGTEAFF. In DNA, the CDR3 is TGTGCCAGCAGGCTATACAGGGAAGGAACTGAAGCTTTCTTT. The chain is built from TRBV11-2 and TRBJ1-1, with D tentatively TRBD1 (6 bases). V was pared by 6 bases and J by 5 bases, with 16 bases between. The germline V gene encodes CDR1 SGHAT and CDR2 FQNNGV. The CDR3 consists of 14 residues.

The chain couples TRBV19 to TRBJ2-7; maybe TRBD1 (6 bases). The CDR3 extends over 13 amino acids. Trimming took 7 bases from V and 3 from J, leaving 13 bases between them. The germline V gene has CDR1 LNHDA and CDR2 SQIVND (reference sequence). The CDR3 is CASTGWGHYEQYF. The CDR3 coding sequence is TGTGCCAGTACAGGGTGGGGACACTACGAGCAGTACTTC.

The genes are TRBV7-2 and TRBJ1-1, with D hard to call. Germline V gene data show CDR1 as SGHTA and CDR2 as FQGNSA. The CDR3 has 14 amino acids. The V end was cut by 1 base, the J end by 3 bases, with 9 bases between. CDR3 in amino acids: CASSLVQRDTEAFF. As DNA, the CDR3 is TGTGCCAGCAGCTTAGTCCAGCGGGACACTGAAGCTTTCTTT.

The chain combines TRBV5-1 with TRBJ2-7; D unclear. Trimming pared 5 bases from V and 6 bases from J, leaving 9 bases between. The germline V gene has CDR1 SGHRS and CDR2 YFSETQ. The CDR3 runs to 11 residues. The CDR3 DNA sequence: TGCGCCAGCAGGGGGATTGGCGAGCAGTACTTC. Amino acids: CASRGIGEQYF.

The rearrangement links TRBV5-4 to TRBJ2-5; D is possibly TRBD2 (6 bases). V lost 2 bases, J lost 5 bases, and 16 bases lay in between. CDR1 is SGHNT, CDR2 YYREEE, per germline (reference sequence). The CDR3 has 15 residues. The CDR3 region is CASSFRNSGGETQYF. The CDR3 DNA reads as TGTGCCAGCAGCTTTCGTAATAGCGGAGGGGAGACCCAGTACTTC.

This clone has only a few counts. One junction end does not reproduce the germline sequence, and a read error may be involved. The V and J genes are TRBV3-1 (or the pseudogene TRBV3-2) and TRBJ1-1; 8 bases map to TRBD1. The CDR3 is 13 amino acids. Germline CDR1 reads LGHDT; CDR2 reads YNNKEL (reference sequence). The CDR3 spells CASRQGALTEAFF. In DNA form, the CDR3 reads TGTGCCAGCCGCCAGGGGGCGCTCACTGAAGCTTTCTTT.

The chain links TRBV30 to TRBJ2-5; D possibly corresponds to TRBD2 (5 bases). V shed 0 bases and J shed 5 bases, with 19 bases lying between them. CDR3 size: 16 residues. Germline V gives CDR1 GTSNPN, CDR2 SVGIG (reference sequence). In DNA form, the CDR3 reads TGTGCCTGGAGTGTACTTGTGCGGGCCCAAGGGGAGACCCAGTACTTC. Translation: CAWSVLVRAQGETQYF.

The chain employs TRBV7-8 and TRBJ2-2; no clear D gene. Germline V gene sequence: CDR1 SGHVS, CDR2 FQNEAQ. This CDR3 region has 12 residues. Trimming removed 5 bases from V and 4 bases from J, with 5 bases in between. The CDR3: CASSTPTGELFF. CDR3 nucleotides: TGTGCCAGCAGCACGCCCACCGGGGAGCTGTTTTTT.

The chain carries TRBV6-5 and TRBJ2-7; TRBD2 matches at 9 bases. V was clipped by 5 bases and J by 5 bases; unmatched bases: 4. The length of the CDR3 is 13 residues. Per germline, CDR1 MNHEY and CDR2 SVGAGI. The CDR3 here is CASSPGLANEQYF. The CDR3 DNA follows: TGTGCCAGCAGTCCGGGACTAGCCAACGAGCAGTACTTC.

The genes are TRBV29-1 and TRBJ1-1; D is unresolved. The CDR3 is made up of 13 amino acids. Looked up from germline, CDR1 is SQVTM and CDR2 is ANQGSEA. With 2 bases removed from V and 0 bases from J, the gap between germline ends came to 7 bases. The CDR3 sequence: CSVENGLNTEAFF. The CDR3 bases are TGCAGCGTTGAAAACGGCTTGAACACTGAAGCTTTCTTT.

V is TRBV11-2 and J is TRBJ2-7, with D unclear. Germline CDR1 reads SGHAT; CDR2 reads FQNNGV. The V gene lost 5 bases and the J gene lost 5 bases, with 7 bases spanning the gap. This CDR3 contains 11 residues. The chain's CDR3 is CASSRLDEQYF. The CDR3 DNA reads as TGTGCCAGCAGCCGGTTAGACGAGCAGTACTTC.

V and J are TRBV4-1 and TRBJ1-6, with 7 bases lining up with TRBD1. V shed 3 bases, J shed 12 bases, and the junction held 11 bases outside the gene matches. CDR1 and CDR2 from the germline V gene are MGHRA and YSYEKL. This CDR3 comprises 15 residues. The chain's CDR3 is CASSQKTGEWEPLHF. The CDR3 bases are TGCGCCAGCAGCCAGAAAACAGGGGAATGGGAACCCCTCCACTTT.

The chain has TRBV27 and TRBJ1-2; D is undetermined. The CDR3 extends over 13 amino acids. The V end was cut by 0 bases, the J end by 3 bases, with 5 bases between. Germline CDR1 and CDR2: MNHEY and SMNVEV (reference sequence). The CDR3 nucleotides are TGTGCCAGCAGTTTATCGGCATACTATGGCTACACCTTC. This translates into CASSLSAYYGYTF.

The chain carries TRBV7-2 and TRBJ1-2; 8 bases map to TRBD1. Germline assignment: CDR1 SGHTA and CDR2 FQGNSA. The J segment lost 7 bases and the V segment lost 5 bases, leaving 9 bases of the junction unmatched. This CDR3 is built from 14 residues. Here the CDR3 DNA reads TGTGCCAGCAGCCCTAGGACAGGGCGGTCTGGCTACACCTTC. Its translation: CASSPRTGRSGYTF.

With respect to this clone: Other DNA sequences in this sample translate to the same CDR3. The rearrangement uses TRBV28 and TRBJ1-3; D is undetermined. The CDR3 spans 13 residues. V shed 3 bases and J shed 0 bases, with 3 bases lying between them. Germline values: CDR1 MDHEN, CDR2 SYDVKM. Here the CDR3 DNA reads TGTGCCAGCAGTTTCGACTCTGGAAACACCATATATTTT. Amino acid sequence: CASSFDSGNTIYF.

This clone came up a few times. The CDR3 is CASSQGTPWGEAFF. For the CDR3, the DNA is TGTGCCAGCAGCCAAGGGACCCCCTGGGGTGAAGCTTTCTTT. The chain joins TRBV3-1 (or the pseudogene TRBV3-2) to TRBJ1-1; D gene unclear. The V end lost 1 base, the J end lost 7 bases, and 13 bases lay between the germline ends. Germline CDR1 LGHDT, CDR2 YNNKEL (reference sequence). This CDR3 region has 14 residues.

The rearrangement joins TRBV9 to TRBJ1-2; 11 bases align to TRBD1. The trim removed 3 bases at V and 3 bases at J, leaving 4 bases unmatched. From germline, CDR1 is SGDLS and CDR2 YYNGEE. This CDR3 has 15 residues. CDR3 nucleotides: TGTGCCAGCAGCGCCGGGACAGGGGGTGACTATGGCTACACCTTC. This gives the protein CASSAGTGGDYGYTF.